This entry lists 29 T cell receptor beta chains sequenced from one sample in a study of blood T cell repertoires in COVID-19. TCRdb's table, derived via immunoSEQ multiplex PCR, lists solely in-frame clones and lacks some. The top ten clones hold nearly 5% of a sample with around 150,000 clones, around 93% of them seen once. Input material: peripheral blood. These receptors were taken from a young man with COVID-19, enrolled during active disease.

This clone was detected only once. The chain uses TRBV7-9 and TRBJ1-6; D might be TRBD1 (6 bases). The CDR3 length is 13 residues. V lost 3 bases, J lost 8 bases, and 8 bases lay in between. Germline V gene lookup returns CDR1 SEHNR and CDR2 FQNEAQ (reference sequence). The CDR3 coding sequence is TGTGCCAGCAGCTTGGCAGGGGATTCACCCCTCCACTTT. Translating gives CASSLAGDSPLHF.

The chain recombines TRBV28 with TRBJ1-6; D might be TRBD1 (5 bases). This CDR3 comprises 14 residues. Germline V gene data show CDR1 as MDHEN and CDR2 as SYDVKM. V was shortened by 5 bases and J by 9 bases, with 14 bases between the two germline ends. CDR3 DNA sequence: TGTGCCAGCAGTGGATTCAGGGAACCTTCACCCCTCCACTTT. Translating it yields CASSGFREPSPLHF.

The chain combines TRBV11-2 with TRBJ2-3, with 9 bases lining up with TRBD1. V lost 5 bases and J lost 13; bases outside the gene matches: 10. Germline V gene lookup returns CDR1 SGHAT and CDR2 FQNNGV. The CDR3 sequence is 13 residues long. The CDR3 sequence is CASSPEDRGSKYF. CDR3 sequence (DNA): TGTGCCAGCAGCCCCGAGGACAGGGGCTCAAAGTATTTT.

The DNA of the CDR3 is TGTGCCAGCAGTTTAACATTCCAGGGGGTTACCAACTACGAGCAGTACTTC. It codes for CASSLTFQGVTNYEQYF. The V gene is TRBV27, the J gene TRBJ2-7, with 7 bases lining up with TRBD1. Germline CDR1 reads MNHEY; CDR2 reads SMNVEV (reference sequence). The CDR3 is made up of 17 amino acids. V gave up 2 bases and J gave up 3 bases; unmatched junction bases: 13.

The gene calls are TRBV19 and TRBJ2-7; D is unclear. The germline gives CDR1 LNHDA, CDR2 SQIVND (reference sequence). The V end was cut by 5 bases, the J end by 6 bases, with 17 bases between. This CDR3 spans 14 amino acids. The CDR3 loop reads CASSPSGYWVEQYF. In nucleotides, the CDR3 is TGTGCCAGTAGTCCATCGGGTTACTGGGTCGAGCAGTACTTC.

The gene calls are TRBV7-2 and TRBJ1-2; D is unresolved. V lost 1 base to trimming and J lost 0 bases, with 9 bases between them. This CDR3 region has 15 residues. Germline CDR1 and CDR2: SGHTA and FQGNSA. Here the CDR3 DNA reads TGTGCCAGCAGCTTAGGGGCCCGGTCTAACTATGGCTACACCTTC. This codes for CASSLGARSNYGYTF.

The V call is TRBV6-1, the J call TRBJ2-4; D is undetermined. Trimming cost V 4 bases and J 2 bases, with 3 bases left between them. The germline CDR1 and CDR2 sequences are MNHNS and SASEGT. The CDR3 totals 12 residues. CDR3 nucleotide sequence: TGTGCCAGCAGTGGTACCAAAAACATTCAGTACTTC. This translates into CASSGTKNIQYF.

The genes are TRBV7-2 and TRBJ1-4, with 10 bases fitting TRBD1. Germline CDR1 reads SGHTA; CDR2 reads FQGNSA. V was clipped by 4 bases and J by 6 bases; unmatched bases: 5. This CDR3 contains 15 residues. This chain's CDR3 is CASSSRDRGDEKLFF. The CDR3 bases are TGTGCCAGCAGCTCCCGGGACAGGGGTGATGAAAAACTGTTTTTT.

In this sample, this clone turned up once. The V call is TRBV5-1, the J call TRBJ1-1, with 8 bases that match TRBD1. Unmatched junction bases numbered 6, after V lost 1 base and J lost 1 base. CDR3 length: 16 residues. Germline loops: CDR1 SGHRS, CDR2 YFSETQ. The CDR3 DNA sequence: TGCGCCAGCAGCTTGACTGCCGGGACAGGGAACACTGAAGCTTTCTTT. Translating it yields CASSLTAGTGNTEAFF.

V is TRBV15 and J is TRBJ2-1, with 9 positions matching TRBD2. Germline-derived CDR1 and CDR2 are LNHNV and YYDKDF (reference sequence). Unmatched junction bases numbered 8, after V lost 0 bases and J lost 8 bases. The CDR3 length is 16 residues. The CDR3 DNA reads TGTGCCACCAGCAGAGATTACGGCGGGAGGGCGCATGAGCAGTTCTTC. Translating gives CATSRDYGGRAHEQFF.

The rearrangement joins TRBV5-4 to TRBJ2-7; TRBD1 agrees at 7 bases. V was clipped by 4 bases and J by 6 bases; unmatched bases: 7. The germline V gene encodes CDR1 SGHNT and CDR2 YYREEE (reference sequence). This CDR3 comprises 13 residues. The CDR3 DNA follows: TGTGCCAGCAGCCGCGGACAGGTTGGCGAGCAGTACTTC. Translation: CASSRGQVGEQYF.

The chain recombines TRBV6-2 or TRBV6-3 with TRBJ2-7; TRBD2 agrees at 7 bases. V trimming: 6 bases; J trimming: 11 bases; junction bases outside the gene matches: 10. This CDR3 region has 12 residues. Germline V gene lookup returns CDR1 MNHEY and CDR2 SVGEGT. The CDR3 DNA reads TGTGCCAGCAGCCCTGCGGATCGGGAGGAGTACTTC. It is translated as CASSPADREEYF.

In its sample, this clone was seen a few times. The rearrangement uses TRBV9 and TRBJ1-2, with D uncertain. This CDR3 is 13 amino acids long. Trimming cost V 3 bases and J 3 bases, with 9 bases left between them. Germline CDR1 is SGDLS and CDR2 is YYNGEE. Here the CDR3 reads CASSAGVHYGYTF. CDR3 nucleotides: TGTGCCAGCAGCGCCGGGGTACACTATGGCTACACCTTC.

The rearrangement uses TRBV28 and TRBJ2-7; TRBD2 might be the D (6 bases). The length of the CDR3 is 18 residues. The V gene's germline CDR1 is MDHEN and CDR2 SYDVKM. With 5 bases removed from V and 0 bases from J, the gap between germline ends came to 23 bases. CDR3 DNA sequence: TGTGCCAGCAGTCCGCCTCTTTCCTGGGCGGGATTCTCCTACGAGCAGTACTTC. This gives the protein CASSPPLSWAGFSYEQYF.

This chain links TRBV10-3 with TRBJ2-7, with TRBD2 identical over 9 bases. Germline CDR1 is ENHRY and CDR2 is SYGVKD. The V segment lost 4 bases and the J segment 2 bases; nucleotides outside the gene matches: 0. CDR3 length: 13 residues. CDR3 sequence reads: CAISGTSAYEQYF. The CDR3 DNA sequence: TGTGCCATCAGTGGGACTAGCGCCTACGAGCAGTACTTC.

The V and J genes are TRBV18 and TRBJ2-5; the D gene is possibly TRBD2 (5 bases). The CDR3 length is 17 residues. Germline V gives CDR1 KGHSH, CDR2 LQKENI. The germline V and J ends were trimmed by 3 bases and 0 bases, with 17 bases remaining between them. The CDR3 nucleotides read TGTGCCAGCTCACCCCCGGGGTGGGGAGTAGACCAAGAGACCCAGTACTTC. Translating it yields CASSPPGWGVDQETQYF.

The chain carries TRBV5-5 and TRBJ2-1, with 9 bases identical to TRBD1. The CDR3 extends over 15 amino acids. The V gene end was trimmed by 4 bases and the J gene end by 5 bases; junction bases not matched to a gene: 7. Germline CDR1 is SGHKS and CDR2 is YYEKEE (reference sequence). In nucleotides, the CDR3 is TGTGCCAGCAGCCAGGACAGGGGAGTCCACAATGAGCAGTTCTTC. Translating gives CASSQDRGVHNEQFF.

Of note for this clone: The same CDR3 is also encoded by other DNA sequences in this sample. The chain joins TRBV4-3 to TRBJ1-2; tentative D call: TRBD1 (5 bases). CDR1 is LGHNA, CDR2 YSLEER, per germline. V was cut by 0 bases and J by 4 bases, with 12 bases left in between. This CDR3 has 15 residues. CDR3 sequence (DNA): TGCGCCAGCAGCCAAGATGGGGGGGGTGGCTATGGCTACACCTTC. Amino acid sequence: CASSQDGGGGYGYTF.

The chain combines TRBV20-1 with TRBJ2-1; 10 bases align to TRBD2. The J segment lost 3 bases and the V segment lost 3 bases, leaving 14 bases of the junction unmatched. CDR1 and CDR2 (germline): DFQATT, SNEGSKA (reference sequence). This CDR3 has 18 residues. CDR3 coding DNA: TGCAGTGCTAGTCTCTGGCTAGCGGGAGATGCCTTCTACAATGAGCAGTTCTTC. Amino acid sequence: CSASLWLAGDAFYNEQFF.

The gene calls are TRBV2 and TRBJ1-4; possible D gene TRBD1, 5 bases. CDR1 and CDR2 (germline): SNHLY, FYNNEI. Trimming shortened V by 6 bases and J by 7 bases, and 9 bases separated the two germline ends. The CDR3 contains 12 residues. CDR3 coding DNA: TGTGCCAGCAGGGCCCAGGGTGAAAAACTGTTTTTT. It is translated as CASRAQGEKLFF.

CDR3 region: CASSFQGRETQYF. DNA for the CDR3: TGTGCCAGCAGCTTCCAGGGAAGAGAGACCCAGTACTTC. The gene calls are TRBV9 and TRBJ2-5, with D perhaps matching TRBD1 (5 bases). Trimming took 4 bases from V and 4 from J, leaving 11 bases between them. The germline V gene encodes CDR1 SGDLS and CDR2 YYNGEE. This CDR3 is built from 13 residues.

This clone was seen once. The CDR3 protein is CASSQGTGGVYGYTF. The CDR3 bases are TGTGCCAGCAGCCAAGGAACAGGGGGCGTCTATGGCTACACCTTC. The chain recombines TRBV3-1 (or the pseudogene TRBV3-2) with TRBJ1-2; 9 nucleotides align to TRBD1. CDR1 and CDR2 from the germline V gene are LGHDT and YNNKEL (reference sequence). This CDR3 is 15 amino acids long. Trimming took 1 base from V and 4 from J; bases not matched to a gene: 4.

The rearrangement uses TRBV28 and TRBJ1-5; the D gene is possibly TRBD1 (5 bases). Deletions cut 7 bases from V and 9 bases from J, with 10 bases between. Looked up from germline, CDR1 is MDHEN and CDR2 is SYDVKM. The CDR3 loop spans 11 amino acids. The CDR3 DNA sequence: TGTGCCAGCACCCTCGGGGGGCCCCAGCATTTT. It codes for CASTLGGPQHF.

This clone was seen only once. The genes are TRBV2 and TRBJ1-2; 7 nucleotides align to TRBD1. V dropped 6 bases and J dropped 6; count of bases not matched to a gene: 10. This CDR3 region has 14 residues. Per germline, CDR1 SNHLY and CDR2 FYNNEI. The CDR3 region is CASRGDSPRDGYTF. As DNA, the CDR3 is TGTGCCAGCAGGGGGGACAGCCCACGGGATGGCTACACCTTC.

The CDR3 region has the DNA TGTGCCAGCAGCTTAGGGCGGGACTGGTCCTACAATGAGCAGTTCTTC. Protein sequence: CASSLGRDWSYNEQFF. This chain links TRBV7-8 with TRBJ2-1, with a possible D match to TRBD2 (6 bases). Trimming cost V 1 base and J 1 base, with 11 bases left between them. CDR3 length: 16 residues. Germline V CDR1 and CDR2: SGHVS, FQNEAQ. The whole variable domain, remainder taken from reference TRBV7-8 and TRBJ2-1, is GAGVSQSPRYKVAKRGQDVALRCDPISGHVSLFWYQQALGQGPEFLTYFQNEAQLDKSGLPSDRFFAERPEGSVSTLKIQRTQQEDSAVYLCASSLGRDWSYNEQFFGPGTRLTVL.

The chain has TRBV7-2 and TRBJ1-1, with TRBD1 matching 9 bases. The CDR3 spans 16 residues. J lost 2 bases, V lost 5 bases, and 9 bases had no gene match. The V gene's germline CDR1 is SGHTA and CDR2 FQGNSA. This CDR3 is CASSITGGFGNTEAFF. CDR3 DNA sequence: TGTGCCAGCAGCATCACAGGGGGCTTTGGAAACACTGAAGCTTTCTTT. The entire variable domain, with the rest obtained from reference TRBV7-2 and TRBJ1-1, is as follows: GAGVSQSPSNKVTEKGKDVELRCDPISGHTALYWYRQSLGQGLEFLIYFQGNSAPDKSGLPSDRFSAERTGGSVSTLTIQRTQQEDSAVYLCASSITGGFGNTEAFFGQGTRLTVV.

The chain has TRBV9 and TRBJ2-2; D remains ambiguous. This CDR3 has 14 residues. V shed 4 bases and J shed 1 base, with 8 bases lying between them. In germline, CDR1 is SGDLS, CDR2 YYNGEE. DNA of the CDR3: TGTGCCAGCAGCTCTCAGATGAACACCGGGGAGCTGTTTTTT. It specifies CASSSQMNTGELFF.

CDR3 DNA sequence: TGTGCCAGCAGCTTGGAGGGACTCCCCCTGATGGAGCAGTTCTTC. Its protein product is CASSLEGLPLMEQFF. The chain links TRBV5-4 to TRBJ2-1; the D gene is possibly TRBD2 (6 bases). This CDR3 has 15 residues. The germline V and J ends were trimmed by 0 bases and 10 bases, with 17 bases remaining between them. Germline-derived CDR1 and CDR2 are SGHNT and YYREEE (reference sequence).

This clone was picked up a small number of times. The V call is TRBV21-1, the J call TRBJ1-5; TRBD1 is the table's D call, not checked against the DNA. TRBV21-1 is listed as a pseudogene. This CDR3 region has 14 residues. The CDR3 region is CASRRQVGNQPQHF. CDR3 nucleotide sequence: TGTGCCAGCAGGCGACAAGTAGGCAATCAGCCCCAGCATTTT.